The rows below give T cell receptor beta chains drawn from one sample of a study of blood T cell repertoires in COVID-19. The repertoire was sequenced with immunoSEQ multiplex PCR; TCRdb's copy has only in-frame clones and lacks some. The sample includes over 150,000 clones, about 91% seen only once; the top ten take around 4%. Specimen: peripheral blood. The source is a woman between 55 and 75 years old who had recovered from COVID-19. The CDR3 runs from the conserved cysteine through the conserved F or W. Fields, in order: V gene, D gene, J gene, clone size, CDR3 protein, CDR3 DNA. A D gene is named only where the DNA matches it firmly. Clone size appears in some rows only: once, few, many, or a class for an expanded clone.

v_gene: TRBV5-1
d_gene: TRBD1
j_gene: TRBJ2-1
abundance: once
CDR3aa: CAGNLKQTGAAYNEQFF
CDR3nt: TGCGCCGGCAACCTAAAACAAACAGGGGCCGCCTACAATGAGCAGTTCTTC

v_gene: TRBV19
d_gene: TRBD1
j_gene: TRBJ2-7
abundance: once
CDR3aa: CASSPGTGVSYEQYF
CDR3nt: TGTGCCAGTAGTCCCGGGACAGGGGTTTCCTACGAGCAGTACTTC

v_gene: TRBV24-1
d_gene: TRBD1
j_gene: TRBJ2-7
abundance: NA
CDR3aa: CATGTANGDEQYF
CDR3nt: TGTGCCACCGGGACAGCTAATGGGGACGAGCAGTACTTC

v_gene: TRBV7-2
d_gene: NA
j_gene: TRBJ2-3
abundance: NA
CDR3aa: CASSQLSHSTDTQYF
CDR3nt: TGTGCCAGCAGCCAACTTTCCCATAGCACAGATACGCAGTATTTT

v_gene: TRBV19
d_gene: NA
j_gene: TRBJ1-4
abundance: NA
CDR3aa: CASTPFGGYEKLFF
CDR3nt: TGTGCCAGTACCCCTTTCGGGGGTTATGAAAAACTGTTTTTT

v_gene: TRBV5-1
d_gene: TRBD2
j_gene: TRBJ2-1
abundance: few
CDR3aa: CASSLELAGGYQRFF
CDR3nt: TGCGCCAGCAGCTTGGAGCTAGCGGGGGGGTATCAAAGGTTCTTC

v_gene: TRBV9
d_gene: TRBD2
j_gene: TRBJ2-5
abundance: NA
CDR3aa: CASSPQAGGPETQYF
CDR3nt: TGTGCCAGCAGCCCGCAAGCGGGGGGGCCTGAGACCCAGTACTTC

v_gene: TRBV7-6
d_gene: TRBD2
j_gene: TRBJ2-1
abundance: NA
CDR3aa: CASSLAASGDNEQFF
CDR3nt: TGTGCCAGCAGCTTAGCGGCAAGCGGGGACAATGAGCAGTTCTTC

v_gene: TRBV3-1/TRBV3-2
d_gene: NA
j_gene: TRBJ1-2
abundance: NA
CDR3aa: CASSQAGASRYGYTF
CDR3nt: TGTGCCAGCAGCCAAGCAGGGGCCTCGAGGTATGGCTACACCTTC

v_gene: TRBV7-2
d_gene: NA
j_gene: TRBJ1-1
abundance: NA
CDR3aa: CASSLNAGEAFF
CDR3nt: TGTGCCAGCAGCTTAAACGCCGGGGAGGCTTTCTTT